The T cell receptor beta chain described here comes from a study of blood T cell repertoires in COVID-19. The data were produced by immunoSEQ multiplex PCR, yet TCRdb's version contains in-frame clones alone and is incomplete. The data hold 250,000 or so clones, with about nine tenths observed a single time. The V end lost 4 bases, the J end lost 4 bases, and 17 bases lay between the germline ends. The germline gives CDR1 SGHNT, CDR2 YYREEE (reference sequence). The CDR3 runs to 15 residues. The TCR sequence derives from a man between 35 and 55 years old with active or convalescent COVID-19. The sequenced sample was peripheral blood. The rearrangement uses TRBV5-4 and TRBJ1-1; the D gene is possibly TRBD1 (6 bases). CDR3 sequence: CASSRSTGPSTEAFF. CDR3 in DNA: TGTGCCAGCAGCCGATCGACAGGACCGAGCACTGAAGCTTTCTTT.